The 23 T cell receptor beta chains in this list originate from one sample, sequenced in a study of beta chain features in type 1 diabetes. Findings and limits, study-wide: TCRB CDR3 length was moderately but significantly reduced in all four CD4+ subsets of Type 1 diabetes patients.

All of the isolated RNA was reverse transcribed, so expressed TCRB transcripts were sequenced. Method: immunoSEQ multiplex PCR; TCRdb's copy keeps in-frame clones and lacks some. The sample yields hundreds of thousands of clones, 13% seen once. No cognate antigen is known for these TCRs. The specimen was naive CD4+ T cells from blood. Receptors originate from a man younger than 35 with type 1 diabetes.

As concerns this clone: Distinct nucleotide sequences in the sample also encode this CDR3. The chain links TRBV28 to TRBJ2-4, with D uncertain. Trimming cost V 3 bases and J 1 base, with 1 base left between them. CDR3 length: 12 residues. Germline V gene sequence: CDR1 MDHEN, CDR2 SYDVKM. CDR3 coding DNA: TGTGCCAGCAGTTTGGCCAAAAACATTCAGTACTTC. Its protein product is CASSLAKNIQYF.

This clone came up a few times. CDR3 DNA: TGTGCCTGGACCCTTCCAGGGTGGGGCTACACCTTC. It yields the protein CAWTLPGWGYTF. V usage is TRBV30 and J usage is TRBJ1-2; D perhaps matches TRBD1 (5 bases). V was trimmed by 4 bases and J by 8 bases, leaving 14 bases between them. CDR1 and CDR2 from the germline V gene are GTSNPN and SVGIG (reference sequence). This CDR3 is built from 12 residues.

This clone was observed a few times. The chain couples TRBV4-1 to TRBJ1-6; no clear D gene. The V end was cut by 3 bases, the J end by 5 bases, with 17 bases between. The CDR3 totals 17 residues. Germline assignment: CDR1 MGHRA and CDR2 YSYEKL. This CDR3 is CASSHDRGRSDNSPLHF. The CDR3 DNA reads TGCGCCAGCAGCCACGACCGAGGCAGGTCGGATAATTCACCCCTCCACTTT.

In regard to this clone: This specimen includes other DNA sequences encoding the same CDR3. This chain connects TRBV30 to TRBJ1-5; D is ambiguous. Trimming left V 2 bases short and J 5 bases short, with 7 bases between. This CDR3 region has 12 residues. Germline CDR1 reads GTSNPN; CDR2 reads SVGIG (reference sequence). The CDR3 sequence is CAWSPGDQPQHF. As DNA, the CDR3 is TGTGCCTGGAGTCCCGGGGATCAGCCCCAGCATTTT.

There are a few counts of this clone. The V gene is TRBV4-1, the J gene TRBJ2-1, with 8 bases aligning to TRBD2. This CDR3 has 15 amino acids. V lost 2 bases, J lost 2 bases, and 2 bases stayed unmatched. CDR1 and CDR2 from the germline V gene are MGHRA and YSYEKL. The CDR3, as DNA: TGCGCCAGCAGCCAAATGGGACTAGCCTACAATGAGCAGTTCTTC. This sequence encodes CASSQMGLAYNEQFF.

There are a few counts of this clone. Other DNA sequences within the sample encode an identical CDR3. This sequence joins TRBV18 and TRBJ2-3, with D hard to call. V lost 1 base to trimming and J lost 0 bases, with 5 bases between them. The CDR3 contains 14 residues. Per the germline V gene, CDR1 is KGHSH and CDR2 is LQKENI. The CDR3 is CASSPQGSTDTQYF. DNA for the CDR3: TGTGCCAGCTCACCACAAGGGAGCACAGATACGCAGTATTTT.

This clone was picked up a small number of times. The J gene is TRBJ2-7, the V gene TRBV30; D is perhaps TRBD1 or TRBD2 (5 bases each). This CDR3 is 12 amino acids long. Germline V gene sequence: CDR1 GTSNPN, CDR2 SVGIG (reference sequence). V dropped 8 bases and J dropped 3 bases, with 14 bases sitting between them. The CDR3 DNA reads TGTGCCCTCGGGACCGCTCGCTACGAGCAGTACTTC. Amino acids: CALGTARYEQYF.

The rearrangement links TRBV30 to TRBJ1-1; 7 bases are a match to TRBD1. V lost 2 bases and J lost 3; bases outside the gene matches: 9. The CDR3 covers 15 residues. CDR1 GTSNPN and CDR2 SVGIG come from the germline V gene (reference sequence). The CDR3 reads CAWSNPRGAYTEAFF. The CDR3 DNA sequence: TGTGCCTGGAGTAATCCCAGGGGGGCCTACACTGAAGCTTTCTTT.

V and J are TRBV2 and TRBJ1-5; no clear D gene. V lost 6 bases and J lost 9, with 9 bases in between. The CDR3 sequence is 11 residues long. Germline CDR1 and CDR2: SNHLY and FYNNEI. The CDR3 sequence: CASRLTAPQHF. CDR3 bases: TGTGCCAGCAGGCTGACGGCGCCCCAGCATTTT.

The CDR3 DNA reads TGTGCCAGCAGCTTAGGGGCCATTGTATCCAGTATCCGCGATTCACCCCTCCACTTT. Its translation: CASSLGAIVSSIRDSPLHF. The rearrangement joins TRBV7-3 to TRBJ1-6, with D maybe TRBD1 (5 bases). V was clipped by 2 bases and J by 8 bases, with 25 bases between them. In germline, CDR1 is SGHTA, CDR2 FQGTGA. The CDR3 totals 19 residues.

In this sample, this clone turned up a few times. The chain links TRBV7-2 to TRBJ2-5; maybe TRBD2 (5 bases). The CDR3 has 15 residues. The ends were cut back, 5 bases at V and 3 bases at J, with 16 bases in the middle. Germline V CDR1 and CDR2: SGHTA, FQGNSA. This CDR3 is CASSPRAGSEETQYF. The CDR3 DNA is TGTGCCAGCAGCCCCCGGGCGGGTTCTGAAGAGACCCAGTACTTC.

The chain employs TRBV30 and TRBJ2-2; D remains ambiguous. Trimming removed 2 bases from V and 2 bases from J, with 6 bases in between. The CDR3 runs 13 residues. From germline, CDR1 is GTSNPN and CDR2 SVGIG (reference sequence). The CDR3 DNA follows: TGTGCCTGGAGTCACGCTAACACCGGGGAGCTGTTTTTT. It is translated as CAWSHANTGELFF. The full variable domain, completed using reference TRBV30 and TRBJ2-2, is SQTIHQWPATLVQPVGSPLSLECTVEGTSNPNLYWYRQAAGRGLQLLFYSVGIGQISSEVPQNLSASRPQDRQFILSSKKLLLSDSGFYLCAWSHANTGELFFGEGSRLTVL.

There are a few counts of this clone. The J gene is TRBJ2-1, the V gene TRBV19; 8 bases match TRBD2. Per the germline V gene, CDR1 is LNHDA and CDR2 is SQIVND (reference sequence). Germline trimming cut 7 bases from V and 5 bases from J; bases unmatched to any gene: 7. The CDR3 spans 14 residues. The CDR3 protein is CASKGIAGNNEQFF. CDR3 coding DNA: TGTGCCAGTAAGGGAATAGCGGGAAACAATGAGCAGTTCTTC.

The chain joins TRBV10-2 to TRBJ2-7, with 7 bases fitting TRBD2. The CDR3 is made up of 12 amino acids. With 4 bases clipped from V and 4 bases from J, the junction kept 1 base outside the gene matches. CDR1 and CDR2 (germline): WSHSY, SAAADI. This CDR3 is CASSGGGYEQYF. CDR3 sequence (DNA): TGCGCCAGCAGTGGCGGGGGATACGAGCAGTACTTC.

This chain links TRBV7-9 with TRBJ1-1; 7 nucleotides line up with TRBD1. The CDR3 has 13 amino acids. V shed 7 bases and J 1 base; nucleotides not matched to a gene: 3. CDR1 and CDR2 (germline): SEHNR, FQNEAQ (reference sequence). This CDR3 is CASTGTANTEAFF. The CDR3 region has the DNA TGTGCCAGCACCGGGACAGCGAACACTGAAGCTTTCTTT.

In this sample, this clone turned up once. CDR3: CASTSEQGDNSPLHF. The DNA for the CDR3 is TGTGCCAGCACCTCGGAGCAGGGTGATAATTCACCCCTCCACTTT. The V call is TRBV28, the J call TRBJ1-6; maybe TRBD1 (5 bases). Trimming left V 7 bases short and J 5 bases short, with 15 bases between. This CDR3 is built from 15 residues. CDR1 and CDR2 from the germline V gene are MDHEN and SYDVKM.

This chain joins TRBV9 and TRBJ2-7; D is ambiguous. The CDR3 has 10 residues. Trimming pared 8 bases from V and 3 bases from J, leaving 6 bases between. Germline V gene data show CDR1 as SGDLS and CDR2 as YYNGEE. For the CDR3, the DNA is TGTGCCAGTTTGAACTACGAGCAGTACTTC. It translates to CASLNYEQYF.

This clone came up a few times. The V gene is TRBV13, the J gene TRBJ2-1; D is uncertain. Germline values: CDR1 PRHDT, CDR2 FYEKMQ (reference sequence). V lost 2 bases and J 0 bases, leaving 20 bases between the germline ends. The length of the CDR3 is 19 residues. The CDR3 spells CASSLRLGWAESSYNEQFF. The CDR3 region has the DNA TGTGCCAGCAGCTTACGTTTAGGATGGGCAGAAAGCTCCTACAATGAGCAGTTCTTC.

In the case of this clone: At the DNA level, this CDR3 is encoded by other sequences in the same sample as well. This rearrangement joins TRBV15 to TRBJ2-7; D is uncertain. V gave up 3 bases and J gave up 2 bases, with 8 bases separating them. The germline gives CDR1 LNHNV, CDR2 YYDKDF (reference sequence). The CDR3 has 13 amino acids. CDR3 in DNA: TGTGCCACCAGCAGGGACCTAGCCTACGAGCAGTACTTC. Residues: CATSRDLAYEQYF.

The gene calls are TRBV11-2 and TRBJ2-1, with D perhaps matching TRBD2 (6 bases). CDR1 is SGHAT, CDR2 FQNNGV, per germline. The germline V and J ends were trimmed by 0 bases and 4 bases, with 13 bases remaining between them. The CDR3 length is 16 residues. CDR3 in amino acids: CASSLERLAPYNEQFF. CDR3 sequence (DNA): TGTGCCAGCAGCTTAGAACGGCTAGCGCCATACAATGAGCAGTTCTTC.

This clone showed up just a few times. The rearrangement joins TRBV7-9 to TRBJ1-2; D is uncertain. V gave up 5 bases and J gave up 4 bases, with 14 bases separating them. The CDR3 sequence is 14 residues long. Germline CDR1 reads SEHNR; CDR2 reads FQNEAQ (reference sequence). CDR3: CASSDPVRSYGYTF. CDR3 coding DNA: TGTGCCAGCAGCGATCCGGTCAGATCCTATGGCTACACCTTC.

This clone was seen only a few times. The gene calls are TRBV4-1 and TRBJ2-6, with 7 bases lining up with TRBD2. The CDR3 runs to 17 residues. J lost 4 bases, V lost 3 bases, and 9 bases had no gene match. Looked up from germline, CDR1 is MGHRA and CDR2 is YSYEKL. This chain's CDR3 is CASSHAGEFAGANVLTF. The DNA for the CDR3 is TGCGCCAGCAGCCATGCGGGGGAATTCGCCGGGGCCAACGTCCTGACTTTC.

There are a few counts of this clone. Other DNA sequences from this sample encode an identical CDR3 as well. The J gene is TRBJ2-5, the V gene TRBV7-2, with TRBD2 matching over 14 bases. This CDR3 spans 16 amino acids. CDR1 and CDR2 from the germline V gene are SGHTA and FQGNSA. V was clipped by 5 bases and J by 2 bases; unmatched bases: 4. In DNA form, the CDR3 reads TGTGCCAGCAGCCCAGGACTAGCGGGGGGTCAAGAGACCCAGTACTTC. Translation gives CASSPGLAGGQETQYF.